This TCR beta chain originates from a study of regulatory T cells in long-lasting Graves disease. Findings of the study overall: It was possible that the small sample size reduced accuracy. Persistent disease preferred TRBV28, TRBJ1-2 and TRBJ2-5.

Time point here: persistent/refractory GD, antithyroid drugs over 5 years with positive TRAb. PBMC-derived RNA was used for the TCR library. Graves' disease diagnoses followed American Thyroid Association guidelines. CDR1 DFQATT and CDR2 SNEGSKA come from the germline V gene (reference sequence). The CDR3 length is 15 residues. The authors built TCR beta libraries using iRepertoire HTBI primers and Arm-PCR of CDR3 regions. TCRdb itself ran the multiplex PCR reads through MiXCR, one entry per CDR3 protein. Of about half a million distinct CDR3 sequences in the sample, 22% are singletons; the top ten hold under 15%. On this clonotype itself: Its antigen is not identified. A junction boundary mismatches the germline segment, possibly from a read error.

This clonotype was sampled from a female donor with Graves disease. Sequencing was performed on peripheral blood mononuclear cells (PBMCs), taken when the disease was refractory, from a patient treated with antithyroid drugs. The J gene is TRBJ2-2, the V gene TRBV20-1; weak D call: TRBD2 (6 bases). Here the CDR3 reads CSARAGTSNTGELLF. The CDR3 bases are TGCAGTGCTAGAGCAGGGACTTCAAACACCGGGGAGCTGCTTTTT.